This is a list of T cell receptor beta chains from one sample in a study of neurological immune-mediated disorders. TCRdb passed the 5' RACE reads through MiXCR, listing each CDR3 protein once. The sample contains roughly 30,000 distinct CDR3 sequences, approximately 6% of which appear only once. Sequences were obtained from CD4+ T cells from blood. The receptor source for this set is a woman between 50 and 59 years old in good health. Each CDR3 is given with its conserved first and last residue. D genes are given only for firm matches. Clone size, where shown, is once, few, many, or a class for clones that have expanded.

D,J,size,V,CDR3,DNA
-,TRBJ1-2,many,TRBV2,CASSRDGLARDYGYTF,TGTGCCAGCAGCCGGGACGGACTAGCTCGGGACTATGGCTACACCTTC
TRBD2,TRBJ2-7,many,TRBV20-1,CSAQGLAGAYEQYF,TGCAGTGCTCAGGGCCTAGCGGGTGCCTACGAGCAGTACTTC
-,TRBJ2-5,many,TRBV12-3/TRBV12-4,CASSHRGWETQYF,TGTGCCAGCAGTCACCGGGGGTGGGAGACCCAGTACTTC
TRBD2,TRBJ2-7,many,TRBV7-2,CASSLASGPSPYEQYF,TGTGCCAGCAGCTTAGCTAGCGGGCCGTCCCCCTACGAGCAGTACTTC
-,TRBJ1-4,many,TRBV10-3,CAISEPGATNEKLFF,TGTGCCATCAGTGAGCCGGGTGCAACTAATGAAAAACTGTTTTTT
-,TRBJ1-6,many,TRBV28,CASNSDSPLHF,TGTGCCAGCAATAGTGATTCACCCCTCCACTTT
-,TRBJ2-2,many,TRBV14,CASSPQVAGELFF,TGTGCCAGCAGCCCCCAGGTGGCCGGGGAGCTGTTTTTT
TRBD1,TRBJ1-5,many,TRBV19,CASKLQGAAQPQHF,TGTGCCAGTAAGTTACAGGGGGCCGCTCAGCCCCAGCATTTT
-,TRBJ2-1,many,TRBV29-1,CSVGWRGLQSSEQFF,TGCAGCGTTGGTTGGAGGGGGCTCCAATCATCTGAGCAGTTCTTC
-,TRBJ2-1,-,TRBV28,CASSSPISSYNEQFF,TGTGCCAGCAGTTCCCCCATTAGCTCCTACAATGAGCAGTTCTTC
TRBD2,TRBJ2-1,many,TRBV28,CASQKTTAGTSGRGGKQFF,TGTGCCAGCCAAAAGACGACGGCTGGGACTAGCGGGAGGGGGGGGAAGCAGTTCTTC
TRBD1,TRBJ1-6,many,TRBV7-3,CASRRTGSNSPLHF,TGTGCCAGCAGGAGGACAGGGAGTAATTCACCCCTCCACTTT
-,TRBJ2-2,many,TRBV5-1,CASSLGLAGELFF,TGCGCCAGCAGCTTGGGGTTAGCCGGGGAGCTGTTTTTT
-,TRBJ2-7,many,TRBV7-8,CASSRVPQSYEQYF,TGTGCCAGCAGCCGGGTGCCCCAAAGCTACGAGCAGTACTTC
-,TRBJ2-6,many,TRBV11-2,CASSLDRFSGANVLTF,TGTGCCAGCAGCTTGGACAGATTCTCTGGGGCCAACGTCCTGACTTTC
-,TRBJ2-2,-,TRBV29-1,CSVSHTGELFF,TGCAGCGTTAGCCACACCGGGGAGCTGTTTTTT
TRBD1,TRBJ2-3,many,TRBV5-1,CASSPARTGGTDTQYF,TGCGCCAGCAGCCCGGCCCGGACAGGGGGCACAGATACGCAGTATTTT
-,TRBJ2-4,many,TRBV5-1,CASSLENRNIQYF,TGCGCCAGCAGCTTGGAGAACAGAAACATTCAGTACTTC
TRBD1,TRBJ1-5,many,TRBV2,CASTRGGTGGQPQHF,TGTGCCAGCACCCGAGGTGGGACAGGCGGTCAGCCCCAGCATTTT
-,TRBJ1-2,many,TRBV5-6,CASLEEGQGSYGYTF,TGTGCCAGCCTGGAGGAGGGGCAGGGCAGCTATGGCTACACCTTC
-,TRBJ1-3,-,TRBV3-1,CASSRNRDIARSGNTIYF,TGTGCCAGCAGTCGCAACCGGGATATCGCCCGCTCTGGAAACACCATATATTTT
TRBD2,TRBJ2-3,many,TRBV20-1,CSVWGGITSTDTQYF,TGCAGTGTATGGGGAGGGATCACTAGCACAGATACGCAGTATTTT
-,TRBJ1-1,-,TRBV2,CASISPGVRNTEAFF,TGTGCCAGCATTTCGCCAGGTGTACGGAACACTGAAGCTTTCTTT
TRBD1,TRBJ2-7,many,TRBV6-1,CASTQGAKSYEQYF,TGTGCCAGCACCCAGGGGGCCAAGTCCTACGAGCAGTACTTC
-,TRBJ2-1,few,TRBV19,CASSRTSDRGQFF,TGTGCCAGTAGTCGAACTTCGGACAGAGGGCAGTTCTTC
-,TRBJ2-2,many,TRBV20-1,CSATGPSRNTGELFF,TGCAGTGCTACCGGGCCTAGCAGGAACACCGGGGAGCTGTTTTTT
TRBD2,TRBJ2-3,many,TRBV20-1,CSVAGSTDTQYF,TGCAGTGTAGCGGGGAGCACAGATACGCAGTATTTT
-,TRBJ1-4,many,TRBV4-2,CASSQDFREWGGKLFF,TGTGCCAGCAGCCAAGATTTCAGGGAATGGGGGGGAAAACTGTTTTTT
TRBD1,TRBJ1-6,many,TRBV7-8,CASSARTGPNSPLHF,TGTGCCAGCAGCGCCCGGACAGGACCTAATTCACCCCTCCACTTT
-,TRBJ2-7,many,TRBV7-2,CASSPRYEQYF,TGTGCCAGCAGCCCACGCTACGAGCAGTACTTC
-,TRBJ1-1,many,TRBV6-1,CASSARGVTEAFF,TGTGCCAGCAGCGCCCGGGGGGTCACTGAAGCTTTCTTT
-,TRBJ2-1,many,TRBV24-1,CATSDFFRSWVLNEQFF,TGTGCCACCAGTGATTTTTTCCGGTCGTGGGTCCTCAATGAGCAGTTCTTC
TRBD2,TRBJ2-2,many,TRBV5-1,CASSFSGGGTGELFF,TGCGCCAGCAGCTTTAGCGGCGGGGGGACCGGGGAGCTGTTTTTT
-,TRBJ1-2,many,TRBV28,CASSLGRRDRYTF,TGTGCCAGCAGTTTAGGTCGCCGGGACCGCTACACCTTC
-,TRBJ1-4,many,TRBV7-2,CASSLAGTASTNKKLFF,TGTGCCAGCAGCTTAGCTGGGACCGCCTCAACTAATAAAAAACTGTTTTTT
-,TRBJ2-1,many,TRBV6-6,CASSPLYNEQFF,TGTGCCAGCAGTCCCCTATACAATGAGCAGTTCTTC
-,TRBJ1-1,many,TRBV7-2,CASSLALDGNTEAFF,TGTGCCAGCAGCTTAGCGCTTGACGGGAACACTGAAGCTTTCTTT
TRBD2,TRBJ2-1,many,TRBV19,CASTTSGTSYNEQFF,TGTGCCAGTACTACTAGCGGGACCTCCTACAATGAGCAGTTCTTC
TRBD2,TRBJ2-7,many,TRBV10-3,CAIRVAGGGHEQYF,TGTGCCATCAGGGTAGCGGGGGGAGGCCACGAGCAGTACTTC
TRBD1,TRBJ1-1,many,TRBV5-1,CASRSLQHPGQGRTEAFF,TGCGCCAGCCGGAGTCTTCAACATCCGGGACAGGGAAGGACTGAAGCTTTCTTT
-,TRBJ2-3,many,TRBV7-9,CASSLDRGDTQYF,TGTGCCAGCAGCTTAGATCGGGGTGATACGCAGTATTTT
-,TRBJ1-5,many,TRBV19,CASTGMGQPQHF,TGTGCCAGTACAGGAATGGGTCAGCCCCAGCATTTT
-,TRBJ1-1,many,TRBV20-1,CSARGRAPLLNTEAFF,TGCAGTGCTAGAGGCAGGGCTCCACTCTTGAACACTGAAGCTTTCTTT
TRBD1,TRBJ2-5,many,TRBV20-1,CSARDRIETQYF,TGCAGTGCTAGGGACAGGATCGAGACCCAGTACTTC
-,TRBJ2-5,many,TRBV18,CASSRQETQYF,TGTGCCAGCTCGCGTCAAGAGACCCAGTACTTC
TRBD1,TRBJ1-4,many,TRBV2,CASSERGQTNEKLFF,TGTGCCAGCAGTGAAAGGGGACAGACTAATGAAAAACTGTTTTTT
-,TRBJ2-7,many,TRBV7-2,CASSSGIGGPYEQYF,TGTGCCAGCAGCTCGGGGATTGGAGGGCCCTACGAGCAGTACTTC
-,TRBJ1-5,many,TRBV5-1,CASSVGPLDQPQHF,TGCGCCAGCAGCGTGGGTCCCTTGGATCAGCCCCAGCATTTT
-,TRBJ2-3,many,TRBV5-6,CASSQSDTQYF,TGTGCCAGCAGCCAGTCAGATACGCAGTATTTT
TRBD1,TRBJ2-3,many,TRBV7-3,CASSRTGGTDTQYF,TGTGCCAGCAGCCGGACAGGGGGCACAGATACGCAGTATTTT
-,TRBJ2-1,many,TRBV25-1,CASSRFGRGTYNEQFF,TGTGCCAGCAGTAGGTTCGGCAGGGGAACCTACAATGAGCAGTTCTTC
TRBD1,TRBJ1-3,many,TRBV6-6,CASMRQGRNTIYF,TGTGCCAGCATGCGACAGGGGCGGAACACCATATATTTT
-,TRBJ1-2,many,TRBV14,CASSQDILRYGYTF,TGTGCCAGCAGCCAAGACATCCTTCGCTATGGCTACACCTTC
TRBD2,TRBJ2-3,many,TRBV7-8,CASRETSGSTDTQYF,TGTGCCAGCAGGGAGACTAGCGGGAGCACAGATACGCAGTATTTT
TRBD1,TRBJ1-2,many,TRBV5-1,CASSLEGQGYGYTF,TGCGCCAGCAGCTTGGAGGGACAGGGGTATGGCTACACCTTC
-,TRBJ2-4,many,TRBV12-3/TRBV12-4,CASSIQLAKNIQYF,TGTGCCAGCAGTATCCAACTAGCCAAAAACATTCAGTACTTC